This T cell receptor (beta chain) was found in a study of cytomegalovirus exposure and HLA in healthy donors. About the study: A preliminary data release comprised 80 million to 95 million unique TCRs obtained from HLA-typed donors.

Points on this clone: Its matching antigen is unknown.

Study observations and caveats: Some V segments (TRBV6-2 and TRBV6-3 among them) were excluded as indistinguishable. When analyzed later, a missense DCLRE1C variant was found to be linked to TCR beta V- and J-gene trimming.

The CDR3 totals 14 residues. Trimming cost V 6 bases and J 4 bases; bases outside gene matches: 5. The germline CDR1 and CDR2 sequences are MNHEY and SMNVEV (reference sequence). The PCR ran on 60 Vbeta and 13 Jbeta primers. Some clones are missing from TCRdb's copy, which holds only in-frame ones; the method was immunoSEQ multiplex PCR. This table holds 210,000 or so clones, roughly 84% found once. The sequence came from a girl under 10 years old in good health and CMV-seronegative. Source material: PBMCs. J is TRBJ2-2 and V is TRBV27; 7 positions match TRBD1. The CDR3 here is CASSRQGGTGELFF. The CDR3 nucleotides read TGTGCCAGCAGCCGACAGGGTGGCACCGGGGAGCTGTTTTTT.